This entry concerns a single T cell receptor (beta chain). Its target is not known. TCRdb keeps only in-frame clones here, not all; method: immunoSEQ multiplex PCR. Here the sample spans about 360,000 clones, about nine tenths being singletons. The data were obtained in a study of cytomegalovirus exposure and HLA in healthy donors. Study results and limitations: Researchers counted approximately 160 TCR beta chains as cytomegalovirus-associated.

Input material: PBMCs. The receptor was derived from a woman aged 18-30 years in good health and CMV-seronegative.

This chain's CDR3 is CASRRIATGELFF. CDR3 nucleotide sequence: TGTGCCAGCAGGCGGATCGCTACCGGGGAGCTGTTTTTT. The chain combines TRBV7-2 with TRBJ2-2; D is unresolved. Looked up from germline, CDR1 is SGHTA and CDR2 is FQGNSA. The CDR3 sequence is 13 residues long. V gave up 6 bases and J gave up 5 bases, with 10 bases separating them.